This passage covers 30 T cell receptor beta chains from one sample sequenced in a study of cytomegalovirus exposure and HLA in healthy donors. Use of 60 Vbeta and 13 Jbeta primers characterized the PCR. Assay: immunoSEQ multiplex PCR; the TCRdb copy retains only in-frame clones and omits some. The sample has 100,000 to 150,000 clones. The sequenced material came from PBMCs. The receptor source for this set is a man aged 30 to 45 in good health and CMV-seronegative.

The gene calls are TRBV19 and TRBJ2-7; 9 bases agree with TRBD1. The CDR3 covers 14 residues. Germline loops: CDR1 LNHDA, CDR2 SQIVND (reference sequence). V trimming: 6 bases; J trimming: 4 bases; junction bases outside the gene matches: 7. The CDR3 DNA follows: TGTGCCAGTAGCCGACAGGGGGGAAATTACGAGCAGTACTTC. Its protein product is CASSRQGGNYEQYF.

The V gene is TRBV5-6, the J gene TRBJ1-1; perhaps TRBD1 as D (5 bases). Trimming took 2 bases from V and 1 from J, leaving 12 bases between them. From germline, CDR1 is SGHDT and CDR2 YYEEEE. CDR3 length: 15 amino acids. As DNA, the CDR3 is TGTGCCAGCAGCTTTGGGCGCAGGGAGAACACTGAAGCTTTCTTT. As protein: CASSFGRRENTEAFF.

The J gene is TRBJ1-4, the V gene TRBV28, with 7 bases aligning to TRBD1. The CDR3 covers 16 residues. CDR1 MDHEN and CDR2 SYDVKM come from the germline V gene. J was trimmed by 4 bases and V by 4 bases; bases with no gene match: 9. The CDR3 DNA is TGTGCCAGCAGTTCCCCCAGACAGGGCCTTAATGAAAAACTGTTTTTT. This encodes CASSSPRQGLNEKLFF.

J is TRBJ1-1 and V is TRBV28; 8 bases match TRBD1. This CDR3 is 11 amino acids long. The junction had 2 bases not matched to a gene; V was cut back by 6 bases and J by 8 bases. Looked up from germline, CDR1 is MDHEN and CDR2 is SYDVKM. CDR3 residues: CASRDRAEAFF. Here the CDR3 DNA reads TGTGCCAGCAGGGACAGGGCAGAAGCTTTCTTT.

The rearrangement links TRBV10-3 to TRBJ1-1; no clear D. V was clipped by 3 bases and J by 0 bases, with 5 bases between them. Germline values: CDR1 ENHRY, CDR2 SYGVKD. The CDR3 has 13 amino acids. The CDR3 DNA sequence: TGTGCCATCAGTGATCCAGTGAACACTGAAGCTTTCTTT. Protein: CAISDPVNTEAFF.

The genes are TRBV5-1 and TRBJ1-6, with D perhaps TRBD1 (5 bases). CDR3 length: 15 amino acids. CDR1 SGHRS and CDR2 YFSETQ come from the germline V gene. V was cut by 1 base and J by 7 bases, with 12 bases left in between. The CDR3 loop is CASSLRGRENSPLHF. CDR3 DNA: TGCGCCAGCAGCTTGAGGGGAAGAGAGAATTCACCCCTCCACTTT.

The chain is built from TRBV11-2 and TRBJ2-5; 8 nucleotides align to TRBD1. TRBJ2-7 explains the end of the DNA better; the J call may be wrong. Germline V gene data show CDR1 as SGHAT and CDR2 as FQNNGV. CDR3 length: 14 amino acids. DNA of the CDR3: TGTGCCAGCACCGATAGGACAGGGATCTACGAGCAGTACTTC. Amino acids: CASTDRTGIYEQYF.

The chain uses TRBV28 and TRBJ2-7; 9 positions agree with TRBD1. The CDR3 totals 14 residues. J was trimmed by 7 bases and V by 2 bases; bases with no gene match: 6. Per germline, CDR1 MDHEN and CDR2 SYDVKM. The CDR3 region has the DNA TGTGCCAGCAGTTTAGAGACAGGGGGTAGAGAGCAGTACTTC. This codes for CASSLETGGREQYF.

The chain is built from TRBV7-9 and TRBJ2-1; 8 positions match TRBD1. This CDR3 comprises 16 residues. J gave up 7 bases and V 4 bases, and 12 bases lay outside the gene matches. Per germline, CDR1 SEHNR and CDR2 FQNEAQ (reference sequence). The CDR3 protein is CASSYQGQGPLNEQFF. CDR3 bases: TGTGCCAGCAGCTACCAAGGACAGGGACCTCTGAATGAGCAGTTCTTC.

The gene calls are TRBV28 and TRBJ1-5; D is perhaps TRBD1 (5 bases). The CDR3 covers 17 residues. Germline values: CDR1 MDHEN, CDR2 SYDVKM. V was clipped by 2 bases and J by 3 bases, with 17 bases between them. CDR3 DNA sequence: TGTGCCAGCAGTTTAGGGTTTACGCAGGGTCTCAATCAGCCCCAGCATTTT. Translating it yields CASSLGFTQGLNQPQHF.

J is TRBJ2-7 and V is TRBV4-1, with 8 bases matching TRBD1. The germline V gene encodes CDR1 MGHRA and CDR2 YSYEKL. Trimming at V came to 0 bases and at J to 2 bases, leaving 6 bases not matched to a gene. The CDR3 is 16 amino acids. The CDR3 is CASSQELDREAYEQYF. As DNA, the CDR3 is TGCGCCAGCAGCCAAGAATTGGACAGGGAGGCCTACGAGCAGTACTTC.

The chain employs TRBV27 and TRBJ2-5; 8 bases agree with TRBD2. This CDR3 comprises 14 residues. Germline trimming cut 8 bases from V and 5 bases from J; bases unmatched to any gene: 10. Per germline, CDR1 MNHEY and CDR2 SMNVEV (reference sequence). The CDR3 nucleotides read TGTGCCAGCGCCCCCAGGACTAGCTCCGAGACCCAGTACTTC. This translates into CASAPRTSSETQYF.

The CDR3 is CAVSGSYNEQFF. In DNA, the CDR3 is TGTGCCGTTAGCGGGAGCTACAATGAGCAGTTCTTC. This chain connects TRBV10-3 to TRBJ2-1, with 9 bases fitting TRBD2. The CDR3 is made up of 12 amino acids. The junction had 2 bases not matched to a gene; V was cut back by 11 bases and J by 3 bases. In germline, CDR1 is ENHRY, CDR2 SYGVKD.

The V call is TRBV28, the J call TRBJ1-1; D is possibly TRBD1 (5 bases). V was shortened by 8 bases and J by 0 bases, with 19 bases between the two germline ends. The CDR3 spans 16 residues. Germline lookup yields CDR1 MDHEN and CDR2 SYDVKM. The CDR3 nucleotides are TGTGCCAGCGGTGAATACAGGACTATTCTGAACACTGAAGCTTTCTTT. Translated: CASGEYRTILNTEAFF.

This rearrangement joins TRBV7-6 to TRBJ1-1; D possibly corresponds to TRBD1 (6 bases). The CDR3 has 17 amino acids. V was shortened by 2 bases and J by 5 bases, with 21 bases between the two germline ends. CDR1 and CDR2 from the germline V gene are SGHVS and FNYEAQ. CDR3: CASSLSVGGPGRTEAFF. The CDR3, as DNA: TGTGCCAGCAGCTTAAGTGTGGGGGGGCCCGGCAGGACTGAAGCTTTCTTT.

The V and J genes are TRBV28 and TRBJ1-4; TRBD1 matches at 9 bases. With V trimmed by 6 bases and J by 8 bases, 7 bases remained unmatched. The germline V gene has CDR1 MDHEN and CDR2 SYDVKM. The CDR3 sequence is 14 residues long. CDR3 amino acids: CASSTGGGEEKLFF. The CDR3 DNA is TGTGCCAGCAGCACAGGGGGCGGGGAGGAAAAACTGTTTTTT.

The rearrangement uses TRBV15 and TRBJ2-1; the match to TRBD1 covers 9 bases. CDR1 and CDR2 (germline): LNHNV, YYDKDF (reference sequence). With V trimmed by 1 base and J by 5 bases, 9 bases remained unmatched. The CDR3 spans 17 residues. The CDR3 coding sequence is TGTGCCACCAGCAGAGTAGTAGACAGGGGGGCGCACAATGAGCAGTTCTTC. The encoded protein is CATSRVVDRGAHNEQFF.

The CDR3 sequence: CSAWRVNTEAFF. CDR3 sequence (DNA): TGCAGCGCCTGGAGAGTAAACACTGAAGCTTTCTTT. The chain links TRBV29-1 to TRBJ1-1; no clear D gene. This CDR3 contains 12 residues. The germline V and J ends were trimmed by 7 bases and 2 bases, with 11 bases remaining between them. Per germline, CDR1 SQVTM and CDR2 ANQGSEA.

The chain joins TRBV7-9 to TRBJ2-6, with TRBD1 as a possible D gene (6 bases). CDR3 length: 16 amino acids. The germline V gene encodes CDR1 SEHNR and CDR2 FQNEAQ (reference sequence). The ends were cut back, 5 bases at V and 0 bases at J, with 11 bases in the middle. DNA for the CDR3: TGTGCCAGCAGCCCCAGGACAGACTCTGGGGCCAACGTCCTGACTTTC. Protein product: CASSPRTDSGANVLTF. Full variable domain (outside the CDR3, taken from reference TRBV7-9 and TRBJ2-6): DTGVSQNPRHKITKRGQNVTFRCDPISEHNRLYWYRQTLGQGPEFLTYFQNEAQLEKSRLLSDRFSAERPKGSFSTLEIQRTEQGDSAMYLCASSPRTDSGANVLTFGAGSRLTVL.

The chain joins TRBV27 to TRBJ2-3, with D possibly being TRBD2 (6 bases). Per germline, CDR1 MNHEY and CDR2 SMNVEV (reference sequence). CDR3 length: 14 residues. Trimming left V 4 bases short and J 5 bases short, with 13 bases between. This CDR3 is CASSSPGLGDTQYF. The DNA for the CDR3 is TGTGCCAGCAGTTCTCCGGGACTGGGAGATACGCAGTATTTT.

This rearrangement joins TRBV6-1 to TRBJ2-1; TRBD1 agrees at 7 bases. CDR3 length: 18 residues. Trimming removed 0 bases from V and 3 bases from J; junction bases left unmatched: 11. Germline CDR1 is MNHNS and CDR2 is SASEGT. This CDR3 reads CASSEARYPRGIYNEQFF. In DNA form, the CDR3 reads TGTGCCAGCAGTGAAGCGAGGTACCCCAGGGGGATCTACAATGAGCAGTTCTTC.

This chain links TRBV18 with TRBJ2-3; D perhaps matches TRBD2 (5 bases). The CDR3 is made up of 17 amino acids. Germline values: CDR1 KGHSH, CDR2 LQKENI. V lost 3 bases and J 1 base, leaving 17 bases between the germline ends. The CDR3 sequence: CASSPLEYNGGTDTQYF. CDR3 nucleotides: TGTGCCAGCTCACCTTTGGAATACAACGGGGGCACAGATACGCAGTATTTT.

V is TRBV9 and J is TRBJ1-3; 7 bases agree with TRBD1. Losses at the gene ends were 6 bases for V and 2 bases for J; bases not matched to a gene: 14. Germline V gene data show CDR1 as SGDLS and CDR2 as YYNGEE. The CDR3 extends over 17 amino acids. The CDR3 is CASTSRSGTAAGNTIYF. CDR3 bases: TGTGCCAGCACTTCCCGATCCGGGACAGCGGCTGGAAACACCATATATTTT.

The J gene is TRBJ1-3, the V gene TRBV9; perhaps TRBD1 as D (6 bases). V gave up 0 bases and J gave up 4 bases, with 14 bases separating them. The CDR3 has 16 residues. Germline-derived CDR1 and CDR2 are SGDLS and YYNGEE. For the CDR3, the DNA is TGTGCCAGCAGCGTAGCCCCAGGGGCTGGCGGAAACACCATATATTTT. This codes for CASSVAPGAGGNTIYF.

The gene calls are TRBV11-3 and TRBJ2-5; D is perhaps TRBD1 (5 bases). The germline V gene has CDR1 SGHNT and CDR2 YENEEA. The V end lost 3 bases, the J end lost 5 bases, and 13 bases lay between the germline ends. The CDR3 is made up of 14 amino acids. This CDR3 reads CASSLNQGSETQYF. For the CDR3, the DNA is TGTGCCAGCAGCTTGAACCAGGGTTCCGAGACCCAGTACTTC. The entire variable domain, with the rest obtained from reference TRBV11-3 and TRBJ2-5, is as follows: EAGVVQSPRYKIIEKKQPVAFWCNPISGHNTLYWYLQNLGQGPELLIRYENEEAVDDSQLPKDRFSAERLKGVDSTLKIQPAELGDSAVYLCASSLNQGSETQYFGPGTRLLVL.

The chain couples TRBV28 to TRBJ2-4; 8 positions agree with TRBD1. The CDR3 loop spans 14 amino acids. Germline values: CDR1 MDHEN, CDR2 SYDVKM. After removal of 6 bases from V and 7 bases from J, the junction contained 8 bases not matched to a gene. For the CDR3, the DNA is TGTGCCAGCAGCCTTCCGGGACAGGTGAACATTCAGTACTTC. Protein product: CASSLPGQVNIQYF.

The chain joins TRBV11-2 to TRBJ2-7, with no clear D. V shed 4 bases and J shed 1 base, with 11 bases lying between them. Germline V CDR1 and CDR2: SGHAT, FQNNGV. There are 14 residues in the CDR3. CDR3 amino acids: CASSSLRTSYEQYF. CDR3 DNA sequence: TGTGCCAGCAGCTCCCTTCGTACATCCTACGAGCAGTACTTC.

The chain couples TRBV28 to TRBJ1-5; D not certain. The germline V gene has CDR1 MDHEN and CDR2 SYDVKM. The CDR3 totals 15 residues. V lost 5 bases, J lost 7 bases, and 18 bases lay in between. The CDR3 sequence: CASSPPGEGRQPQHF. The CDR3 DNA reads as TGTGCCAGCAGTCCCCCCGGGGAGGGAAGGCAGCCCCAGCATTTT.

The J gene is TRBJ2-7, the V gene TRBV5-8; no reliable D call. CDR3 size: 12 residues. In germline, CDR1 is SGHTS, CDR2 YDEGEE. Trimming left V 0 bases short and J 6 bases short, with 7 bases between. The CDR3 protein is CASSLGGFEQYF. CDR3 DNA: TGTGCCAGCAGCTTGGGAGGTTTCGAGCAGTACTTC.

J is TRBJ2-7 and V is TRBV29-1; perhaps TRBD1 as D (6 bases). Germline V CDR1 and CDR2: SQVTM, ANQGSEA. Trimming cost V 8 bases and J 9 bases, with 17 bases left between them. CDR3 length: 11 residues. In DNA form, the CDR3 reads TGCAGCTCGAAACAGGGATTTGCGCAGTACTTC. This codes for CSSKQGFAQYF.